The source of this T cell receptor (beta chain) is a study of shared clonotypes between healthy human individuals (dated by TCRdb to about 2020). In the study overall: A couple of women and a few men aged 18 to 49 years were included in the cohort. To estimate repertoire size and how much clonotypes are shared between individuals, the study performed deep sequencing of blood TCR repertoires from about five healthy adults. For each donor, three plates each were used for CD4 naive and CD4 memory, two plates were used for CD8 naive, and one plate was used for CD8 memory. Each donor's leukapheresis produced roughly between roughly 0.85 and 9.5 billion PBMCs. To increase sequencing depth and limit assay-specific biases, TCR repertoire library preparation and sequencing were carried out by different laboratories using diverse techniques. Broader findings and caveats from the paper: The small number of donors limited the genetic and exposure-history diversity represented. Higher generation probabilities were observed for clonotypes shared by all four sorted-subset donors than for non-shared clonotypes. Sampling was restricted to blood, and TCR repertoires in tissue are likely to differ from TCR repertoires in blood. When a few donors were compared, the shared fraction of clonotypes was approximately 5% for naive CD4, around 3.5% for naive CD8, 2% to 2.5% for memory CD4, and 0.4% for memory CD8. Even with the large sequencing depth, rarefaction of the sorted-subset datasets indicated that sequencing was incomplete. Pairwise subsampling led to the expectation that sequencing depth would affect the degree of clonotype sharing among donors. Naive subsets generally had larger estimated clonotype richness than memory subsets.

Sequences SGHRS (CDR1) and YFSETQ (CDR2) are obtained from the germline V gene. The CDR3 starts with the cysteine, ends with the phenylalanine, and has 14 residues. The DNA shown is the 42-base CDR3, in frame from base 1. V trim: 4 bases; J trim: 5 bases; unmatched bases: 7. Concerning this clone itself: Its antigen is unknown. Per-base quality was not reported, and no clone a single base away is much larger than it.

TCR CDR3 regions were amplified from genomic DNA by multiplex PCR using the deep immunoSEQ assay. For each cell subset, the extracted genomic DNA was distributed evenly across all wells of several immunoSEQ 96-well plates, and each plate served as one replicate. For sorted subsets, each replicate PCR was loaded with around 200 ng genomic DNA, equivalent to about 30,000 T cell genomes. The purified libraries were quantified using a Qubit 3.0 fluorometer, sized with a Bioanalyzer 2100, and then quantified again using the KAPA Library Quantification kit. Each immunoSEQ 96-well plate was sequenced on its own single-read 150-cycle Illumina NextSeq 550 flow cell. The source study handled its data this way. The immunoSEQ output contained only junctional sequences without quality scores, so filtering could not match that applied to full-length reads. Sequences were annotated with PyIR, a Python wrapper for IgBLAST v1.9, and V/J genes and CDR3 were assigned using IMGT germline references. Reads were filtered out if the reads had weak V/J assignments (E-value above 1e-6), no CDR3, stop codons, out-of-frame junctions, or ambiguous translated residues. V3J clonotypes were defined by identical inferred V gene, J gene, and CDR3 amino acid sequence. To compute the percentage overlap between repertoires, the number of shared unique clonotypes was divided by the size of the smaller repertoire. Richness of each repertoire was evaluated using RTK rarefaction, the Chao1 estimator, and Recon v2.1 estimates of unobserved clonotypes. OLGA was used to compute generation probabilities for all TCRbeta clonotypes that the gDNA method yielded from several donors. TCRdb took over this immuneACCESS table, retaining in-frame rearrangements with V and J assigned. Such tables are incomplete; in checked studies, under half of the missing clones stem from an unresolved V gene, and the remainder is unexplained. V, J and clone size are those of that table, while D and trimming were read from the DNA. Here the sample has some 600,000 clones; 95% to 97% occur a single time. The ten largest clones add up to more than 0.085% of the sample.

For the CD8 naive samples, CD45RO-negative cells were positively selected for CCR7, yielding a CD45RA+CCR7+ population from which TemRA cells were excluded. Donors were healthy HIV-negative adults with no recently reported acute infections or vaccinations. Every donor was a Caucasian adult living in Nashville, Tennessee, USA. Blood was collected by leukapheresis, and PBMCs were isolated by Ficoll-Histopaque density gradient centrifugation and then cryopreserved in liquid nitrogen vapor phase. Analytical flow cytometry was used to check the purity and quantity of every magnetically sorted T cell population. Genomic DNA was isolated from each sorted fraction and quantified by UV absorbance on a Nanodrop 2000c.

Sequences were obtained from naive CD8+ T cells sorted from blood. The cell subset or site label on this specimen signifies: CD45RA+CCR7+. The TCR originated in a woman aged 25 to 39 in good health. The chain is made from TRBV5-1 and TRBJ2-5; TRBD1 aligns with 8 central bases. The nucleotide sequence is given as TGCGCCAGCAGCCCGGACAGGGCGGACGAGACCCAGTACTTC. Protein translation: CASSPDRADETQYF.